Sequencing of this T cell receptor beta chain was carried out in a study of shared clonotypes between healthy human individuals. Of note for this clone: This specimen includes other DNA sequences encoding the same CDR3.

Profiled with immunoSEQ multiplex PCR; TCRdb holds only in-frame clones, not every one. This sample has 190,000 or so clones, with around 63% found just once. This CDR3 spans 15 amino acids. V shed 1 base and J shed 0 bases, with 7 bases lying between them. Germline lookup yields CDR1 KGHSH and CDR2 LQKENI. The sequence was obtained from a man aged 25-45 years in good health. This rearrangement joins TRBV18 to TRBJ2-1; D possibly corresponds to TRBD1 (6 bases). Sequencing input: memory CD4+ T cells sorted from blood. The subset: CD45RA-negative fraction. CDR3 bases: TGTGCCAGCTCACCACAAGGGGGCTCCTACAATGAGCAGTTCTTC. Residues: CASSPQGGSYNEQFF.